This T cell receptor beta chain derives from a study of human T cells and chemical hapten exposure. The overall study: The cohort included alopecia areata under or over 50% scalp, totalis and universalis. Study results and caveats: Expanded TCRs formed significantly more large CDR3 similarity clusters than controls.

The CDR3 is 15 amino acids. V lost 4 bases to trimming and J lost 5 bases; unmatched junction nucleotides: 6. Germline CDR1 reads SGHNT; CDR2 reads YYREEE (reference sequence). In the case of this clonotype: Antigen unknown.

A single record per CDR3 protein comes from TCRdb applying MiXCR to the RACE reads. The sample lists 350,000 or so distinct CDR3 sequences, around 7% seen once, with around 8.2% in the top ten. Sample time point: patch test 1, 2 weeks after DPC sensitization. Described treatment: therapeutic diphenylcyclopropenone sensitization with weekly scalp DPC. The sequences come from whole blood, collected in connection with sensitization to the hapten diphenylcyclopropenone (DPC). The clonotype originates from a woman aged 18-29 years with alopecia areata. Some clones in this sample may be carry-over from other donors' samples. This chain uses TRBV5-4 with TRBJ2-5, with 12 bases identical to TRBD2. CDR3 nucleotide sequence: TGTGCCAGCAGCACCACTAGCGGGGGGCTGGAGACCCAGTACTTC. It specifies CASSTTSGGLETQYF.